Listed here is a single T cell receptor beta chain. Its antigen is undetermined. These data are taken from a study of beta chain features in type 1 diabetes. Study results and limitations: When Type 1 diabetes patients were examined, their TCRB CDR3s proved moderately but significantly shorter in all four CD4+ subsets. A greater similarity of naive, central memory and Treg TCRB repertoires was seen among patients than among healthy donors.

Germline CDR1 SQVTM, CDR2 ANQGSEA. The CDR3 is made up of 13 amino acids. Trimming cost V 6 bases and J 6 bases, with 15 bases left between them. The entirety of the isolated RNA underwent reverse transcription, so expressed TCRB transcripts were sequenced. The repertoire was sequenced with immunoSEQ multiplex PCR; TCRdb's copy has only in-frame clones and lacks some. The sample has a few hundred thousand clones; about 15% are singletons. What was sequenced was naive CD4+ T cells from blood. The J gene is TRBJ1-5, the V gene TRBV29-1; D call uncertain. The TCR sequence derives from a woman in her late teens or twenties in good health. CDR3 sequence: CSVRGTGSQPQHF. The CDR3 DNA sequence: TGCAGCGTGCGGGGTACGGGAAGTCAGCCCCAGCATTTT.